This TCR beta chain was retrieved from a study of T cells after yellow fever vaccination. General study points: A weaker secondary response peaked on day 5, the primary on day 15.

The length of the CDR3 is 11 residues. Deletions cut 3 bases from V and 10 bases from J, with 9 bases between. Germline V gene lookup returns CDR1 MDHEN and CDR2 SYDVKM. Conversion of TCR transcripts into cDNA relied on 5'RACE template switching, which added a universal primer site and UMIs. TCRdb independently ran MiXCR on the 5' RACE reads; one entry per CDR3 protein. The table lists around 250,000 distinct CDR3 sequences, about 5.2% of them singletons. This clonotype was seen at least ten times. Its specificity is unknown. The clonotype comes from a man in his late teens or twenties who received the YFV17D yellow fever vaccine. This material consisted of CD4+ T cells sorted from PBMCs, taken on the day of the yellow fever booster vaccination. The chain joins TRBV28 to TRBJ1-1; D is unresolved. CDR3 nucleotide sequence: TGTGCCAGCAGTTTGAGAGACTCAGCTTTCTTT. This gives the protein CASSLRDSAFF.